Given below is one TCR beta chain in context. Its antigen is unidentified. The CDR3 has 13 amino acids. The V gene's germline CDR1 is SGDLS and CDR2 YYNGEE. Trimming removed 0 bases at V and 7 bases at J, with 10 bases between. Using around 200 ng DNA, tens of thousands of T cell genomes, the sorted-subset replicate PCRs were run. Assay used: immunoSEQ multiplex PCR; TCRdb lists only in-frame clones, some missing. The data show approximately 620,000 clones, with about 97% seen just once and 0.045% to 0.06% held by the top ten. This sample was included in a study of shared clonotypes between healthy human individuals. Overall study results and limits: Sampling was confined to blood; repertoires within tissues likely differ. Sorted-subset sequencing was shown by rarefaction to be incomplete despite large depth.

V usage is TRBV9 and J usage is TRBJ2-5; perhaps TRBD2 as D (5 bases). This sequence originates from a woman aged 25 to 39 in good health. The specimen was naive CD4+ T cells sorted from blood. Documented subset: CD45RA+ positively selected. CDR3 nucleotides: TGTGCCAGCAGCGTAGAGCTAGCCGGGACCCAGTACTTC. Translation gives CASSVELAGTQYF.